This TCR beta chain was documented in a study of blood T cells in healthy people across ages. Looking at the study overall: About one barcoded beta molecule per two T cells was the capture yield of template switching. Study-wide findings and caveats: Diversity of TCR beta correlated strongly with naive T cell percentage.

Comments on this clonotype: Its antigen is still unknown.

The CDR3 is 15 residues long. V dropped 5 bases and J dropped 0 bases, with 11 bases sitting between them. Germline V gene lookup returns CDR1 MNHEY and CDR2 SMNVEV (reference sequence). A second 7 to 11 cycle PCR used barcoded and J-beta primers. TCRdb used MiXCR to reprocess the 5' RACE reads, holding one entry per CDR3 protein. The table lists just under 750,000 distinct CDR3 sequences, 22% of them singletons. Each of the donors had approximately 10 milliliters of peripheral blood drawn into EDTA-treated Vacutainer tubes. The J gene is TRBJ2-1, the V gene TRBV27; D gene uncertain. Sequencing was carried out using blood. The TCR was taken from a man between 65 and 85 years old in good health. In DNA form, the CDR3 reads TGTGCCAGCAGTGAAAGCAGGAGCTCCTACAATGAGCAGTTCTTC. Protein sequence: CASSESRSSYNEQFF.